The rows below give T cell receptor beta chains drawn from one sample of a study of vaccination and CD4 T cells after COVID-19. These receptors lack a known antigen. TCRdb ran MiXCR on the PCR reads and lists one entry per CDR3 protein. This table holds about 19,000 distinct CDR3 sequences, about three quarters found once. The source material was CD4+ T cells from blood, cultured in vitro, sampled after SARS-CoV-2 vaccination. The origin of the receptors is a human donor who received a COVID-19 vaccine. Both conserved end residues are part of each CDR3. Fields, in order: clone size, J gene, D gene, V gene, CDR3 DNA, CDR3 protein. D genes are given only for firm matches. A row's size may be missing; if present it is once, few, many or a size class.

>.|TRBJ1-3|.|TRBV6-1
TGTGCCAGCAGTCTCGCTGAGGCAGGGGGAAACACCATATATTTT
CASSLAEAGGNTIYF
>.|TRBJ1-5|TRBD1|TRBV10-3
TGTGCCATCAGTGTCGGACAGGGCAATCAGCCCCAGCATTTT
CAISVGQGNQPQHF
>.|TRBJ2-5|TRBD2|TRBV6-4
TGTGCCAGCCGGCTAGCGGGGGTACACGAGACCCAGTACTTC
CASRLAGVHETQYF
>.|TRBJ1-2|.|TRBV30
TGTGCCTGGAGTGTAGGGCCTAACTATGGCTACACCTTC
CAWSVGPNYGYTF
>.|TRBJ2-7|.|TRBV21-1
TGTGCCAGCAGCAAAGGGTGGGCATACGAGCAGTACTTC
CASSKGWAYEQYF
>.|TRBJ1-6|.|TRBV15
TGTGCCACCAGCAGAGATGCGGGTTCACCCCTCCACTTT
CATSRDAGSPLHF
>once|TRBJ2-5|.|TRBV19
TGTGCCAGTAGTATGTCGACAGTTCAAGAGACCCAGTACTTC
CASSMSTVQETQYF
>.|TRBJ1-2|TRBD1|TRBV6-1
TGTGCCAGCAGGTCACAGGGGAGCAACTATGGCTACACCTTC
CASRSQGSNYGYTF
>.|TRBJ2-1|.|TRBV7-9
TGTGCCAGCAGCTTACGAGGCGGGGGCCCGTCCAATGAGCAGTTCTTC
CASSLRGGGPSNEQFF
>.|TRBJ2-7|TRBD1|TRBV6-5
TGTGCCAGCAGTTCCTTCACAGGGGGATCAACCTACGAGCAGTACTTC
CASSSFTGGSTYEQYF
>.|TRBJ2-7|.|TRBV25-1
TGTGCCAGCAGTGAACTGGGCCGGGGCGAGCAGTACTTC
CASSELGRGEQYF
>.|TRBJ2-3|TRBD2|TRBV6-5
TGTGCCAGCAGTTCTAACATAGCGGGGGGTCCGGATACGCAGTATTTT
CASSSNIAGGPDTQYF
>.|TRBJ2-5|.|TRBV20-1
TGCAGTGCTAGAGTGGGGGGCTCTGGGGTGACCCAGTACTTC
CSARVGGSGVTQYF
>.|TRBJ1-3|.|TRBV6-1
TGTGCCAGCAGTGAGTGGGGAGGGATGGACACCATATATTTT
CASSEWGGMDTIYF
>.|TRBJ1-1|.|TRBV30
TGTGCCTGGACCCGGGACCGATCGTTCGCTGAAGCTTTCTTT
CAWTRDRSFAEAFF
>once|TRBJ2-3|TRBD2|TRBV19
TGTGCCAGTAGTATGGTATCGGGACTAGCGGGGGGAGGGACAGATACGCAGTATTTT
CASSMVSGLAGGGTDTQYF
>.|TRBJ2-3|.|TRBV6-5
TGTGCCAGCAGTTTACCAAGAACTAGCACAGATACGCAGTATTTT
CASSLPRTSTDTQYF
>hyperexpanded|TRBJ1-2|TRBD1|TRBV7-9
TGTGCCAGCATGGAGGGGGCCGGCTATGGCTACACCTTC
CASMEGAGYGYTF
>.|TRBJ1-5|.|TRBV7-8
TGTGCCAGCAGCCCACAACGCCTCTATAGCAATCAGCCCCAGCATTTT
CASSPQRLYSNQPQHF
>.|TRBJ1-1|TRBD1|TRBV25-1
TGTGCCAGCAGTGCATACAGGGGTGGGCCCGCTGAAGCTTTCTTT
CASSAYRGGPAEAFF
>few|TRBJ1-2|.|TRBV20-1
TGCAGTGCTAAGGACTGGGCTGGCTATGGCTACACCTTC
CSAKDWAGYGYTF
>once|TRBJ2-1|.|TRBV20-1
TGCAGTGCTCCCATGCGGGACGCCAGCTCCTACAATGAGCAGTTCTTC
CSAPMRDASSYNEQFF
>.|TRBJ2-5|TRBD1|TRBV20-1
TGCAGTGCTGGGGGCAGGGGGCCGACCCAGTACTTC
CSAGGRGPTQYF
>.|TRBJ2-7|TRBD1|TRBV6-1
TGTGCCAGCAGTGTAGGGACAGGGTCTGGCGAGCAGTACTTC
CASSVGTGSGEQYF
>.|TRBJ1-1|.|TRBV6-1
TGTGCCAGCACGGTCACAAAGAACACTGAAGCTTTCTTT
CASTVTKNTEAFF
>few|TRBJ2-3|TRBD2|TRBV6-1
TGTGCCAGCAGTGGAGTAGCGGGGGGGCGGAGAGATACGCAGTATTTT
CASSGVAGGRRDTQYF
>few|TRBJ1-6|.|TRBV6-1
TGTGCCAGCAAACGGGGGAATTCACCCCTCCACTTT
CASKRGNSPLHF
>.|TRBJ2-2|.|TRBV19
TGTGCCAGTAGTATTTCCTGGGGAAGCACCGGGGAGCTGTTTTTT
CASSISWGSTGELFF
>few|TRBJ2-1|TRBD2|TRBV20-1
TGCAGTGCTAGAGATCGTCGGGTAGCGGGGGGCAACAATGAGCAGTTCTTC
CSARDRRVAGGNNEQFF
>.|TRBJ2-3|.|TRBV6-1
TGTGCCAGCCACCGGGCCCGCACAGATACGCAGTATTTT
CASHRARTDTQYF
>.|TRBJ2-7|TRBD1|TRBV24-1
TGTGCCACCAGTGACCGACAGGGGAGTCCCTACGAGCAGTACTTC
CATSDRQGSPYEQYF
>.|TRBJ2-7|TRBD2|TRBV24-1
TGTGCCACCAGTTCCAGCGGGGGGTACTACGAGCAGTACTTC
CATSSSGGYYEQYF
>.|TRBJ2-1|.|TRBV20-1
TGCAGTGCTAGAGATGTTGCTAGCTCCTACAATGAGCAGTTCTTC
CSARDVASSYNEQFF
>.|TRBJ1-2|.|TRBV2
TGTGCCAGCGGAGAGGCGGAAAGGGGCTATGGCTACACCTTC
CASGEAERGYGYTF
>.|TRBJ2-5|TRBD1|TRBV19
TGTGCCAGCACGCCGACAGGGGGCGCGAAGACCCAGTACTTC
CASTPTGGAKTQYF
>.|TRBJ1-1|.|TRBV7-8
TGTGCCAGCAGCTTAGGAGGCCAGTTGAACACTGAAGCTTTCTTT
CASSLGGQLNTEAFF
>.|TRBJ1-6|TRBD1|TRBV20-1
TGCAGTGCCCCGGGGACAGGATCCGCGTCGGATTCACCCCTCCACTTT
CSAPGTGSASDSPLHF
>.|TRBJ2-7|.|TRBV30
TGTGCCTGGAGTGTGGTATACGAGCAGTACTTC
CAWSVVYEQYF
>.|TRBJ2-7|TRBD1|TRBV5-1
TGCGCCAGCAGCTCGACCGCGAGACAGGGGTTATACAACGAGCAGTACTTC
CASSSTARQGLYNEQYF
>.|TRBJ2-3|.|TRBV24-1
TGTGCCACCTCGCTACAGGGAAACACAGATACGCAGTATTTT
CATSLQGNTDTQYF
>.|TRBJ1-1|.|TRBV20-1
TGCAGTGCTGGGCGACAGGCGATGAACACTGAAGCTTTCTTT
CSAGRQAMNTEAFF
>.|TRBJ1-1|TRBD1|TRBV10-3
TGTGCCATCAGCGTTGCAGGGGGCACTGAAGCTTTCTTT
CAISVAGGTEAFF
>.|TRBJ1-1|.|TRBV30
TGTGCCTGGAGTGTACCCGAAAACACTGAAGCTTTCTTT
CAWSVPENTEAFF
>.|TRBJ1-3|.|TRBV19
TGTGCCAGCAAAAAGGGGAGCTCTGGAAACACCATATATTTT
CASKKGSSGNTIYF
>.|TRBJ1-1|.|TRBV19
TGTGCCAGTATCGGGGGGGGGCACACTGAAGCTTTCTTT
CASIGGGHTEAFF
>.|TRBJ2-7|.|TRBV9
TGTGCCAGCAGCCTGCTCAGGGCGAGAACCCCGGGGTTCGAGCAGTACTTC
CASSLLRARTPGFEQYF
>.|TRBJ1-5|.|TRBV6-1
TGTGCCAGCACAGTGACAGGATATCAGCCCCAGCATTTT
CASTVTGYQPQHF
>once|TRBJ1-6|TRBD1|TRBV10-3
TGTGCCATCAGTGGTCAGGGGGTACAATCACCCCTCCACTTT
CAISGQGVQSPLHF
>.|TRBJ1-5|.|TRBV19
TGTGCCAGTAGTATCGGGACCGAACTGGGGCCCCAGCATTTT
CASSIGTELGPQHF